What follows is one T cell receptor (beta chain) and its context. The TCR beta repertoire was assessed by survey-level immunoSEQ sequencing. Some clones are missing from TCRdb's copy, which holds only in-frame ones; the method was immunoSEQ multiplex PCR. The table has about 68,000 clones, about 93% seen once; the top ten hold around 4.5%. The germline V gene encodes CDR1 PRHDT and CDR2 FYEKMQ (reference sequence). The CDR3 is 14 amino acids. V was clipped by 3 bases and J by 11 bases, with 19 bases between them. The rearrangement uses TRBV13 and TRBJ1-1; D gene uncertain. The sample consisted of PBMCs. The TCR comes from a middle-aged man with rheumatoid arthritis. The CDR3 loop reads CASSFVRAKKEAFF. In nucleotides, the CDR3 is TGTGCCAGCAGCTTCGTTAGGGCCAAAAAGGAGGCTTTCTTT.